These 4 T cell receptor beta chains share one sample of origin, sequenced in a study of T-cell memory formation after mild COVID-19. MiXCR, run by TCRdb on the 5' RACE reads, gives a single entry per CDR3 protein. This table holds roughly 240,000 distinct CDR3 sequences, around 15% found once. The specimen was PBMCs or a T cell subset sorted from them (not recorded which). Receptors originate from a man aged 18 to 35 who had mild COVID-19 (a few samples of this study predate the infection). Cell type and time point are not known.

The rearrangement uses TRBV23-1 and TRBJ1-4; 7 bases match TRBD1. TRBV23-1 qualifies as an ORF whose function is uncertain. The CDR3 covers 13 residues. With 6 bases clipped from V and 5 bases from J, the junction kept 3 bases outside the gene matches. The CDR3 loop reads CASRPQGNEKLFF. The CDR3 DNA reads TGCGCCAGCAGGCCACAGGGGAATGAAAAACTGTTTTTT.

This clonotype was found once. V gene TRBV3-1 combines with J gene TRBJ2-4; a possible D gene is TRBD2 (6 bases). The CDR3 is made up of 20 amino acids. In germline, CDR1 is LGHDT, CDR2 YNNKEL (reference sequence). V lost 0 bases and J lost 3, with 24 bases in between. The CDR3 bases are TGTGCCAGCAGCCAAGATGGAGGGTGGGAAGCGCGGGTCCACAAAAACATTCAGTACTTC. Translated: CASSQDGGWEARVHKNIQYF.

The chain couples TRBV6-2 or TRBV6-3 to TRBJ2-3, with 9 bases matching TRBD2. After removal of 5 bases from V and 0 bases from J, the junction contained 9 bases not matched to a gene. Germline V gives CDR1 MNHEY, CDR2 SVGEGT. The CDR3 contains 17 residues. CDR3 region: CASSGLAGTSSTDTQYF. The CDR3, as DNA: TGTGCCAGCAGTGGGCTAGCGGGGACCTCTAGCACAGATACGCAGTATTTT.

This rearrangement joins TRBV20-1 to TRBJ1-1; possible D gene TRBD1, 6 bases. V lost 4 bases and J 4 bases, leaving 13 bases between the germline ends. CDR3 length: 13 amino acids. CDR1 and CDR2 (germline): DFQATT, SNEGSKA (reference sequence). CDR3 DNA sequence: TGCAGTGCTATACAGGGTCCGAGCACTGAAGCTTTCTTT. Translation: CSAIQGPSTEAFF.